Here is one T cell receptor beta chain with its context. Its antigen is undetermined. This may stem from a read error, because a much larger clone lies one nucleotide away. The data were taken from a study of blood T cells in healthy people across ages. Study conclusions and caveats: No conclusive comparison of naive versus antigen-experienced cells was possible with unsorted PBMCs. Comparison with aged donors showed that long-lived donors had more naive CD4+ cells and higher diversity.

Donor samples were obtained from healthy Caucasian individuals from Russia, aged 6 to 90. PCR was performed a second time for about 7 to 12 cycles using a sample-barcoded 5' primer and a J-beta primer mix. TCRdb recomputed calls from the 5' RACE reads with MiXCR, one row per CDR3 protein. The sample has hundreds of thousands of distinct CDR3 sequences; approximately 48% are singletons. The CDR3 sequence is 15 residues long. J was trimmed by 3 bases and V by 3 bases; bases with no gene match: 7. Germline assignment: CDR1 DFQATT and CDR2 SNEGSKA (reference sequence). J is TRBJ1-4 and V is TRBV20-1, with TRBD1 matching over 7 bases. The receptor was isolated from a man in his sixties in good health. The sequenced material came from blood. The CDR3 here is CSARGPGTANEKLFF. CDR3 nucleotides: TGCAGTGCTAGGGGCCCCGGGACAGCTAATGAAAAACTGTTTTTT.